This TCR beta chain appears in the sequencing data of a study of shared clonotypes between healthy human individuals. Germline V gene lookup returns CDR1 SGHVS and CDR2 FQNEAQ. The V gene lost 1 base and the J gene lost 6 bases, with 14 bases spanning the gap. The CDR3 extends over 15 amino acids. Profiling relied on immunoSEQ multiplex PCR, and the TCRdb table lists in-frame clones only, not all of them. The sample records around 450,000 clones, around 79% being singletons. The chain joins TRBV7-8 to TRBJ2-3; D may be TRBD2 (6 bases). The specimen sequenced was PBMCs. The TCR sequence derives from a woman in her 40s in good health. Some clones in this sample may be carry-over from other donors' samples. DNA for the CDR3: TGTGCCAGCAGCTTAGAGTCGGGAGCGCCGGATACGCAGTATTTT. Translating it yields CASSLESGAPDTQYF. Complete variable domain (other parts from reference TRBV7-8 and TRBJ2-3): GAGVSQSPRYKVAKRGQDVALRCDPISGHVSLFWYQQALGQGPEFLTYFQNEAQLDKSGLPSDRFFAERPEGSVSTLKIQRTQQEDSAVYLCASSLESGAPDTQYFGPGTRLTVL.